The present TCR beta chain was sequenced within a study of beta chain features in type 1 diabetes. Isolated RNA was reverse transcribed in full, so expressed TCRB transcripts were sequenced. TCRdb's copy holds only in-frame clones and misses some; the assay was immunoSEQ multiplex PCR. The sample yields 200,000 to 300,000 clones, more than 65% seen once. The CDR3 is 14 amino acids. Germline CDR1 reads SGHRS; CDR2 reads YFSETQ. Trimming took off 0 bases at V and 6 bases at J, with 11 bases between the two ends. This TCR derives from a young man in good health. This chain links TRBV5-1 with TRBJ2-3; no clear D gene. Sequencing used naive CD4+ T cells from blood. The CDR3 DNA reads as TGCGCCAGCAGCTTGGTAGGTGATTTGGATACGCAGTATTTT. Protein sequence: CASSLVGDLDTQYF.